The next 28 T cell receptor beta chains were all read from a single sample in a study of T cells after yellow fever vaccination. TCRdb used MiXCR to reprocess the 5' RACE reads, holding one entry per CDR3 protein. The profile shows 130,000 or so distinct CDR3 sequences, about 16% of them singletons. Sequencing used CD8+ T cells sorted from PBMCs, obtained 5 days after the yellow fever booster vaccination. The receptor source for this set is a young man who received the YFV17D yellow fever vaccine.

This chain links TRBV6-6 with TRBJ1-5, with a weak D call TRBD1 (5 bases). V shed 6 bases and J shed 0 bases, with 15 bases lying between them. The CDR3 totals 16 residues. Germline CDR1 and CDR2: MNHNY and SVGAGI (reference sequence). The chain's CDR3 is CASSRSQGYSNQPQHF. The DNA of the CDR3 is TGTGCCAGCAGCCGCTCCCAGGGTTATAGCAATCAGCCCCAGCATTTT.

The CDR3 sequence: CASSLQLQGYGYTF. The CDR3 DNA reads TGTGCCAGCAGTTTACAGCTTCAGGGCTATGGCTACACCTTC. The chain carries TRBV12-3 or TRBV12-4 and TRBJ1-2; D perhaps matches TRBD1 (5 bases). This CDR3 has 14 residues. V was clipped by 2 bases and J by 4 bases, with 11 bases between them.

The chain couples TRBV9 to TRBJ2-2, with D maybe TRBD2 (5 bases). Per the germline V gene, CDR1 is SGDLS and CDR2 is YYNGEE. The CDR3 runs to 12 residues. V dropped 4 bases and J dropped 7 bases, with 8 bases sitting between them. The CDR3 reads CASSPGNGELFF. In nucleotides, the CDR3 is TGTGCCAGCAGCCCGGGAAACGGGGAGCTGTTTTTT.

This clonotype was seen only a few times. This chain links TRBV7-9 with TRBJ1-1, with unresolved D. V was pared by 5 bases and J by 5 bases, with 9 bases between. This CDR3 is built from 12 residues. Germline assignment: CDR1 SEHNR and CDR2 FQNEAQ (reference sequence). As DNA, the CDR3 is TGTGCCAGCAGCCCGAGTAGGACTGAAGCTTTCTTT. This sequence encodes CASSPSRTEAFF.

This clonotype was recorded once. V usage is TRBV29-1 and J usage is TRBJ2-1; D is undetermined. The germline V gene encodes CDR1 SQVTM and CDR2 ANQGSEA. The CDR3 is 11 residues long. The CDR3 loop reads CARAFGLEQFF. The CDR3 region has the DNA TGCGCAAGGGCTTTTGGGCTTGAGCAGTTCTTC.

This clonotype was seen a few times. The V call is TRBV12-3 or TRBV12-4, the J call TRBJ2-3; D perhaps matches TRBD1 (6 bases). The CDR3 loop spans 15 amino acids. V lost 3 bases and J 5 bases, leaving 15 bases between the germline ends. CDR3 sequence: CASSLAPGEIDTQYF. The CDR3 DNA is TGTGCCAGCAGTTTGGCCCCAGGGGAAATAGATACGCAGTATTTT.

The chain recombines TRBV6-5 with TRBJ2-7; D may be TRBD1 (6 bases). The CDR3 extends over 14 amino acids. Trimming took 0 bases from V and 3 from J, leaving 9 bases between them. The germline gives CDR1 MNHEY, CDR2 SVGAGI. CDR3 residues: CASSYSGAIYEQYF. In nucleotides, the CDR3 is TGTGCCAGCAGTTACTCGGGGGCGATCTACGAGCAGTACTTC.

The chain has TRBV15 and TRBJ2-7, with D perhaps matching TRBD2 (6 bases). Between the trimmed V and J ends, which lost 5 bases and 2 bases, there was a span of 16 bases. This CDR3 is built from 15 residues. Germline V gene sequence: CDR1 LNHNV, CDR2 YYDKDF (reference sequence). The CDR3 region is CATSELPGVTYEQYF. The CDR3 nucleotides are TGTGCCACCAGCGAACTTCCGGGGGTTACCTACGAGCAGTACTTC.

This rearrangement joins TRBV20-1 to TRBJ2-2, with D perhaps being TRBD1 or TRBD2 (5 bases each). The CDR3 runs 13 residues. The ends were cut back, 5 bases at V and 1 base at J, with 8 bases in the middle. The germline V gene encodes CDR1 DFQATT and CDR2 SNEGSKA (reference sequence). CDR3 in amino acids: CSAGTENTGELFF. Written as DNA, the CDR3 is TGCAGTGCTGGGACGGAGAACACCGGGGAGCTGTTTTTT.

This clonotype was detected a few times. This chain links TRBV4-1 with TRBJ2-5, with TRBD2 matching over 9 bases. From germline, CDR1 is MGHRA and CDR2 YSYEKL. The CDR3 has 16 residues. V trimming: 4 bases; J trimming: 5 bases; junction bases outside the gene matches: 11. The CDR3 region has the DNA TGCGCCAGCAGCCGATACGCGGGGGGGCCGGTGGAGACCCAGTACTTC. Its protein is CASSRYAGGPVETQYF.

The table lists this clonotype with a few counts. V gene TRBV14 combines with J gene TRBJ1-1; TRBD1 might be the D (5 bases). Germline-derived CDR1 and CDR2 are SGHDN and FVKESK. With 4 bases removed from V and 2 bases from J, the gap between germline ends came to 14 bases. This CDR3 region has 15 residues. Here the CDR3 DNA reads TGTGCCAGCAGCCGCTATGCCGGGGCTAACACTGAAGCTTTCTTT. This translates into CASSRYAGANTEAFF.

This clonotype was picked up a small number of times. V usage is TRBV27 and J usage is TRBJ1-5; 7 nucleotides align to TRBD1. The CDR3 covers 14 residues. In germline, CDR1 is MNHEY, CDR2 SMNVEV (reference sequence). The V gene end was trimmed by 6 bases and the J gene end by 2 bases; junction bases not matched to a gene: 4. The CDR3 DNA follows: TGTGCCAGCAGCCGACAGGGTGGCAATCAGCCCCAGCATTTT. Its protein product is CASSRQGGNQPQHF.

The genes are TRBV20-1 and TRBJ2-5, with 7 bases fitting TRBD2. The CDR3 is 16 amino acids. With 2 bases clipped from V and 3 bases from J, the junction kept 12 bases outside the gene matches. Germline V gene sequence: CDR1 DFQATT, CDR2 SNEGSKA (reference sequence). The CDR3 protein is CSARPRGVVWKETQYF. CDR3 nucleotides: TGCAGTGCTAGACCCCGGGGGGTAGTTTGGAAAGAGACCCAGTACTTC.

J is TRBJ1-1 and V is TRBV7-2, with 7 nucleotides matching TRBD1. Germline V gene lookup returns CDR1 SGHTA and CDR2 FQGNSA. The CDR3 totals 17 residues. J was trimmed by 1 base and V by 5 bases; bases with no gene match: 13. For the CDR3, the DNA is TGTGCCAGCAGCACGACAGGGTCGTTTTACAGGAACACTGAAGCTTTCTTT. Translation: CASSTTGSFYRNTEAFF.

This clonotype was seen ten or more times. V gene TRBV20-1 combines with J gene TRBJ2-1; D unclear. Germline V CDR1 and CDR2: DFQATT, SNEGSKA (reference sequence). The length of the CDR3 is 14 residues. V lost 6 bases, J lost 3 bases, and 15 bases lay in between. The DNA for the CDR3 is TGCAGTGCCTCGTCGACTTTCGACTACAATGAGCAGTTCTTC. Encoded protein: CSASSTFDYNEQFF.

J is TRBJ1-5 and V is TRBV20-1, with D tentatively TRBD1 (5 bases). From germline, CDR1 is DFQATT and CDR2 SNEGSKA (reference sequence). The CDR3 loop spans 19 amino acids. Trimming pared 0 bases from V and 0 bases from J, leaving 21 bases between. The chain's CDR3 is CSARDGADPGLLSNQPQHF. CDR3 coding DNA: TGCAGTGCTAGAGATGGAGCGGACCCGGGGCTTCTTAGCAATCAGCCCCAGCATTTT.

V gene TRBV25-1 combines with J gene TRBJ2-5; no clear D. The CDR3 spans 14 residues. The germline CDR1 and CDR2 sequences are MGHDK and SYGVNS. The V and J ends lost 2 bases and 2 bases respectively, with 9 bases between them. The CDR3 DNA sequence: TGTGCCAGCAGTGAAGTCGGGCCTCAAGAGACCCAGTACTTC. Protein sequence: CASSEVGPQETQYF. Based on the CDR3 plus reference TRBV25-1 and TRBJ2-5, the full variable domain is EADIYQTPRYLVIGTGKKITLECSQTMGHDKMYWYQQDPGMELHLIHYSYGVNSTEKGDLSSESTVSRIRTEHFPLTLESARPSHTSQYLCASSEVGPQETQYFGPGTRLLVL.

The CDR3 sequence: CASSSLTDTQYF. The DNA for the CDR3 is TGTGCCAGCAGCTCACTGACAGATACGCAGTATTTT. V gene TRBV7-3 combines with J gene TRBJ2-3; D is uncertain. V was cut by 4 bases and J by 3 bases, with 5 bases left in between. This CDR3 has 12 residues. Germline V CDR1 and CDR2: SGHTA, FQGTGA.

This clonotype was seen more than once but under ten times. The chain joins TRBV29-1 to TRBJ2-1, with 7 bases fitting TRBD2. There are 13 residues in the CDR3. The germline CDR1 and CDR2 sequences are SQVTM and ANQGSEA. The CDR3 protein is CIARRGDYNEQFF. The DNA for the CDR3 is TGCATCGCCCGCCGGGGGGACTACAATGAGCAGTTCTTC.

This sequence joins TRBV27 and TRBJ2-3; TRBD1 matches at 10 bases. The CDR3 length is 15 residues. Unmatched junction bases numbered 2, after V lost 3 bases and J lost 2 bases. Germline-derived CDR1 and CDR2 are MNHEY and SMNVEV (reference sequence). The CDR3 DNA reads as TGTGCCAGCAGTTTCGGGACAGGGGACACAGATACGCAGTATTTT. Translation gives CASSFGTGDTDTQYF.

This clonotype was seen more than once but under ten times. The chain links TRBV5-1 to TRBJ2-7; 8 positions match TRBD1. The CDR3 extends over 12 amino acids. Germline-derived CDR1 and CDR2 are SGHRS and YFSETQ. The junction had 5 bases not matched to a gene; V was cut back by 3 bases and J by 9 bases. The CDR3 here is CASSSGGSGQYF. The CDR3 DNA reads as TGCGCCAGCAGCTCAGGGGGCAGCGGGCAGTACTTC. Together with reference TRBV5-1 and TRBJ2-7, the CDR3 gives the full variable domain: KAGVTQTPRYLIKTRGQQVTLSCSPISGHRSVSWYQQTPGQGLQFLFEYFSETQRNKGNFPGRFSGRQFSNSRSEMNVSTLELGDSALYLCASSSGGSGQYFGPGTRLTVT.

This clonotype was counted between two and nine times. The rearrangement uses TRBV11-2 and TRBJ2-1; D uncertain. There are 17 residues in the CDR3. The germline V and J ends were trimmed by 1 base and 2 bases, with 15 bases remaining between them. Germline V gives CDR1 SGHAT, CDR2 FQNNGV. As DNA, the CDR3 is TGTGCCAGCAGCTTAGTTATGAACAGCCCTCCCTACAATGAGCAGTTCTTC. Amino acid sequence: CASSLVMNSPPYNEQFF.

V usage is TRBV4-1 and J usage is TRBJ2-7; D may be TRBD2 (6 bases). This CDR3 comprises 14 residues. From germline, CDR1 is MGHRA and CDR2 YSYEKL. Trimming shortened V by 0 bases and J by 4 bases, and 10 bases separated the two germline ends. CDR3 DNA sequence: TGCGCCAGCAGCCAAGAAGTCGGGGGATACGAGCAGTACTTC. Encoded protein: CASSQEVGGYEQYF.

This clonotype was counted only a few times. The V call is TRBV29-1, the J call TRBJ1-2; 7 bases align to TRBD1. V trimming: 8 bases; J trimming: 0 bases; junction bases outside the gene matches: 12. CDR1 is SQVTM, CDR2 ANQGSEA, per germline. This CDR3 is built from 15 residues. This CDR3 is CSTSGDSQANYGYTF. CDR3 sequence (DNA): TGCAGCACCTCAGGGGACAGCCAGGCTAACTATGGCTACACCTTC.

The chain uses TRBV6-6 and TRBJ2-1; the D call may be TRBD1 or TRBD2 (5 bases each). The CDR3 runs 13 residues. Trimming took off 8 bases at V and 9 bases at J, with 17 bases between the two ends. CDR1 MNHNY and CDR2 SVGAGI come from the germline V gene (reference sequence). In DNA, the CDR3 is TGTGCCAGCGGGGCGGGCTTTCAGGCTGAGCAGTTCTTC. Translating it yields CASGAGFQAEQFF.

The rearrangement joins TRBV4-3 to TRBJ1-5, with D perhaps TRBD1 (5 bases). This CDR3 is built from 16 residues. CDR1 is LGHNA and CDR2 is YSLEER in the germline V gene. With 0 bases removed from V and 5 bases from J, the gap between germline ends came to 14 bases. CDR3 sequence: CASSQESSGADQPQHF. The CDR3 DNA reads TGCGCCAGCAGCCAAGAATCCTCTGGGGCCGATCAGCCCCAGCATTTT.

This rearrangement joins TRBV4-1 to TRBJ2-5; 14 bases map to TRBD2. Germline trimming cut 1 base from V and 5 bases from J; bases unmatched to any gene: 3. There are 16 residues in the CDR3. Germline-derived CDR1 and CDR2 are MGHRA and YSYEKL. CDR3 DNA sequence: TGCGCCAGCAGCCAAGGGACTAGCGGGGGGAGGGAGACCCAGTACTTC. Protein product: CASSQGTSGGRETQYF.

DNA for the CDR3: TGCGCCAGCAGCCAAAGGACAGTAGGGGATATTGAGCAGTTCTTC. This encodes CASSQRTVGDIEQFF. The rearrangement uses TRBV4-1 and TRBJ2-1; the D gene is possibly TRBD1 (6 bases). CDR1 is MGHRA, CDR2 YSYEKL, per germline. The CDR3 is 15 residues long. V shed 2 bases and J shed 9 bases, with 17 bases lying between them.